A single sample gave rise to the 14 T cell receptor beta chains below, sequenced in a study of early T cells in non-severe SARS-CoV-2 infection. TCRdb re-called the 5' RACE reads through MiXCR, storing one row per CDR3 protein. The profile shows under 85,000 distinct CDR3 sequences, roughly 13% of them singletons. The material sequenced was whole blood. These receptors were taken from an adult who was a healthcare worker with PCR-confirmed SARS-CoV-2 infection or an uninfected control (not recorded which).

This clonotype has a handful of counts. V gene TRBV5-6 combines with J gene TRBJ1-1; TRBD1 agrees at 11 bases. After removal of 4 bases from V and 5 bases from J, the junction contained 1 base not matched to a gene. Per germline, CDR1 SGHDT and CDR2 YYEEEE. The CDR3 length is 13 residues. This CDR3 reads CASSRDRGTEAFF. The CDR3 region has the DNA TGTGCCAGCAGCCGGGACAGGGGGACTGAAGCTTTCTTT.

There are many counts of this clonotype. The rearrangement uses TRBV18 and TRBJ2-3; D uncertain. Germline CDR1 is KGHSH and CDR2 is LQKENI. This CDR3 comprises 14 residues. V was trimmed by 0 bases and J by 4 bases, leaving 8 bases between them. The CDR3: CASSPPTAPDTQYF. The CDR3 bases are TGTGCCAGCTCACCACCCACAGCGCCAGATACGCAGTATTTT.

V and J are TRBV20-1 and TRBJ1-6; D remains unclear. CDR3 size: 16 residues. Germline CDR1 is DFQATT and CDR2 is SNEGSKA (reference sequence). V lost 0 bases and J lost 10, with 19 bases in between. CDR3 protein: CSARDWMVLKESPLHF. The CDR3 nucleotides read TGCAGTGCTAGAGATTGGATGGTTCTGAAGGAATCACCCCTCCACTTT.

The chain employs TRBV6-5 and TRBJ2-1, with 7 bases identical to TRBD2. Germline trimming cut 0 bases from V and 3 bases from J; bases unmatched to any gene: 5. The CDR3 is made up of 16 amino acids. Looked up from germline, CDR1 is MNHEY and CDR2 is SVGAGI. DNA for the CDR3: TGTGCCAGCAGTTACTCGGGGGGGTTCGGCTACAATGAGCAGTTCTTC. It specifies CASSYSGGFGYNEQFF.

The sample holds many counts of this clonotype. This chain links TRBV29-1 with TRBJ2-1, with a possible D match to TRBD2 (6 bases). Germline lookup yields CDR1 SQVTM and CDR2 ANQGSEA. V was cut by 7 bases and J by 0 bases, with 25 bases left in between. CDR3 length: 18 amino acids. The CDR3 DNA follows: TGCAGCGCCCTCCACCCCGTCGCGGGACGTGCCTCCTACAATGAGCAGTTCTTC. This codes for CSALHPVAGRASYNEQFF.

A few counts support this clonotype. The CDR3 loop reads CASHGTAGPRDQPQHF. The CDR3 nucleotides are TGTGCCAGCCACGGCACGGCAGGCCCCAGGGATCAGCCCCAGCATTTT. The chain employs TRBV6-2 or TRBV6-3 and TRBJ1-5, with D possibly TRBD1 on 5 matching bases. V lost 8 bases and J lost 5, with 22 bases in between. The CDR3 loop spans 16 amino acids. Germline V gives CDR1 MNHEY, CDR2 SVGEGT.

This clonotype was seen at least ten times. The DNA for the CDR3 is TGTGCCAGCAGCTTAGTAGCGGGGATTAGCACAGATACGCAGTATTTT. It encodes CASSLVAGISTDTQYF. The gene calls are TRBV5-5 and TRBJ2-3; the match to TRBD2 covers 8 bases. This CDR3 is 16 amino acids long. Looked up from germline, CDR1 is SGHKS and CDR2 is YYEKEE (reference sequence). Trimming took 2 bases from V and 0 from J; bases not matched to a gene: 5.

The chain combines TRBV12-3 or TRBV12-4 with TRBJ2-7, with TRBD1 matching 8 bases. The CDR3 has 14 amino acids. V was clipped by 9 bases and J by 4 bases; unmatched bases: 11. CDR3 region: CASGNRQGTYEQYF. The DNA for the CDR3 is TGTGCCAGTGGAAACCGACAGGGGACATACGAGCAGTACTTC.

In its sample, this clonotype was seen a few times. The chain employs TRBV28 and TRBJ1-2; 11 bases map to TRBD1. V trimming: 4 bases; J trimming: 5 bases; junction bases outside the gene matches: 6. Looked up from germline, CDR1 is MDHEN and CDR2 is SYDVKM. The CDR3 sequence is 15 residues long. The CDR3 DNA reads as TGTGCCAGCAGTTCAGCCGGGACAGGGGGTTATGGCTACACCTTC. Amino acid sequence: CASSSAGTGGYGYTF.

V and J are TRBV27 and TRBJ1-3; D gene ambiguous. CDR3 size: 13 residues. V was pared by 1 base and J by 4 bases, with 5 bases between. Germline CDR1 MNHEY, CDR2 SMNVEV (reference sequence). The CDR3 bases are TGTGCCAGCAGTTTATTTCGGGGAAACACCATATATTTT. This encodes CASSLFRGNTIYF.

This clonotype has more than one count but fewer than ten. The rearrangement joins TRBV7-9 to TRBJ1-1; a weak D match, TRBD1 (5 bases). V lost 0 bases to trimming and J lost 3 bases, with 8 bases between them. Germline V CDR1 and CDR2: SEHNR, FQNEAQ (reference sequence). The CDR3 spans 14 residues. The CDR3: CASSLATTDTEAFF. Written as DNA, the CDR3 is TGTGCCAGCAGCTTAGCCACGACAGACACTGAAGCTTTCTTT. Full variable domain (missing parts from reference TRBV7-9 and TRBJ1-1): DTGVSQNPRHKITKRGQNVTFRCDPISEHNRLYWYRQTLGQGPEFLTYFQNEAQLEKSRLLSDRFSAERPKGSFSTLEIQRTEQGDSAMYLCASSLATTDTEAFFGQGTRLTVV.

J is TRBJ1-6 and V is TRBV27; 7 nucleotides line up with TRBD1. CDR1 and CDR2 from the germline V gene are MNHEY and SMNVEV (reference sequence). The CDR3 length is 15 residues. J gave up 10 bases and V 1 base, and 7 bases lay outside the gene matches. This CDR3 is CASSLFGQGGSPLHF. The CDR3 coding sequence is TGTGCCAGCAGTTTATTTGGTCAGGGGGGCTCACCCCTCCACTTT.

The V call is TRBV9, the J call TRBJ1-3, with unresolved D. Germline CDR1 reads SGDLS; CDR2 reads YYNGEE. The CDR3 is made up of 13 amino acids. The V and J ends lost 3 bases and 4 bases respectively, with 8 bases between them. The CDR3 DNA reads TGTGCCAGCAGCGCACGGCCCGGAAACACCATATATTTT. This codes for CASSARPGNTIYF.

A few counts support this clonotype. This chain connects TRBV29-1 to TRBJ1-5; D perhaps matches TRBD1 (6 bases). CDR1 SQVTM and CDR2 ANQGSEA come from the germline V gene. Trimming stripped 6 bases from V and 2 bases from J, with 11 bases between. CDR3 length equals 13 residues. CDR3 sequence reads: CSVGGRGNQPQHF. Written as DNA, the CDR3 is TGCAGCGTAGGGGGGCGCGGCAATCAGCCCCAGCATTTT.